A selection of T cell receptor beta chains follows, all from one sample in a study of blood T cell repertoires in COVID-19. Only in-frame clones appear in the TCRdb table, and some are missing; sequencing was by immunoSEQ multiplex PCR. The sample lists some 110,000 clones, about nine tenths occurring once. Sequenced: peripheral blood. Receptor source: a human donor in a cohort sampled during active COVID-19. CDR3s include the opening cysteine and the closing phenylalanine or tryptophan. The order of the fields is D gene, J gene, V gene, clone size, CDR3 protein, CDR3 DNA. A D gene is named only where the DNA matches it firmly. Size is omitted from some rows. Given values are once, few, many or a class for expanded clones.

TRBD1	TRBJ1-3	TRBV19	NA	CASSIGGTGSGNTIYF	TGTGCCAGTAGTATAGGCGGGACAGGCTCTGGAAACACCATATATTTT
NA	TRBJ2-7	TRBV7-9	NA	CASRAEAYEQYF	TGTGCCAGCAGGGCGGAGGCCTACGAGCAGTACTTC
NA	TRBJ1-1	TRBV5-1	NA	CASSRIRAENTEAFF	TGCGCCAGCAGCAGAATCAGGGCCGAGAACACTGAAGCTTTCTTT
TRBD2	TRBJ2-2	TRBV29-1	NA	CSVERSGGNTGELFF	TGCAGCGTTGAAAGAAGCGGGGGCAATACCGGGGAGCTGTTTTTT
NA	TRBJ1-1	TRBV7-8	NA	CASSSDRIFMNTEAFF	TGTGCCAGCAGCAGCGACAGGATCTTTATGAACACTGAAGCTTTCTTT
NA	TRBJ1-2	TRBV4-1	NA	CASSQEAANYGYTF	TGCGCCAGCAGCCAAGAGGCGGCTAACTATGGCTACACCTTC
NA	TRBJ2-2	TRBV15	NA	CATSRGLQLNTGELFF	TGTGCCACCAGCAGAGGGCTCCAGTTAAACACCGGGGAGCTGTTTTTT
NA	TRBJ2-7	TRBV5-1	few	CASSSGTRSYEQYF	TGCGCCAGCAGCTCCGGGACAAGATCCTACGAGCAGTACTTC
NA	TRBJ1-3	TRBV9	NA	CASSPRPGYGSGNTIYF	TGTGCCAGCAGCCCAAGACCGGGATATGGCTCTGGAAACACCATATATTTT
NA	TRBJ1-2	TRBV27	NA	CASSSTRGGTRHSGYTF	TGTGCCAGCAGTAGTACACGAGGAGGTACTAGACACTCGGGCTACACCTTC
TRBD2	TRBJ2-7	TRBV29-1	NA	CSVGLAGNEQYF	TGCAGCGTTGGGCTAGCGGGCAACGAGCAGTACTTC
NA	TRBJ2-1	TRBV20-1	NA	CSASQDSYNEQFF	TGCAGTGCTAGTCAGGACTCCTACAATGAGCAGTTCTTC
TRBD1	TRBJ2-2	TRBV11-3	NA	CASSLVGTGNTGELFF	TGTGCCAGCAGCTTAGTCGGGACAGGGAACACCGGGGAGCTGTTTTTT
TRBD2	TRBJ2-4	TRBV27	NA	CASSLTSGLAKNIQYF	TGTGCCAGCAGTTTGACTAGCGGATTAGCCAAAAACATTCAGTACTTC
NA	TRBJ1-5	TRBV5-6	NA	CASSSTRTRANQPQHF	TGTGCCAGCAGCTCAACGCGCACCCGAGCCAATCAGCCCCAGCATTTT
TRBD1	TRBJ1-4	TRBV9	NA	CASSEGQVGEKLFF	TGTGCCAGCAGCGAAGGACAGGTGGGCGAAAAACTGTTTTTT
TRBD1	TRBJ1-5	TRBV29-1	NA	CSVGTGGGQPQHF	TGCAGCGTTGGAACAGGGGGTGGGCAGCCCCAGCATTTT
NA	TRBJ2-3	TRBV9	NA	CASSPSKAVGADTQYF	TGTGCCAGCAGCCCCTCCAAGGCGGTAGGCGCGGATACGCAGTATTTT
TRBD1	TRBJ2-7	TRBV27	NA	CASSPRTGIHEQYF	TGTGCCAGCAGTCCGCGGACAGGGATACACGAGCAGTACTTC
NA	TRBJ2-7	TRBV3-1/TRBV3-2	NA	CASSQELDTNYEQYF	TGTGCCAGCAGCCAAGAGCTGGACACCAACTACGAGCAGTACTTC
TRBD2	TRBJ2-1	TRBV7-3	NA	CASSLTLAGNNEQFF	TGTGCCAGCAGCTTAACCCTAGCGGGGAACAATGAGCAGTTCTTC
TRBD1	TRBJ1-2	TRBV4-1	NA	CASSQDDTTGQAFYGYTF	TGCGCCAGCAGCCAAGACGATACTACCGGACAGGCCTTCTATGGCTACACCTTC
NA	TRBJ2-5	TRBV7-2	NA	CASSLGSAGTQYF	TGTGCCAGCAGCTTAGGGTCAGCAGGGACCCAGTACTTC
NA	TRBJ1-4	TRBV27	NA	CASSQTGRTNEKLFF	TGTGCCAGCAGCCAAACCGGTAGAACTAATGAAAAACTGTTTTTT
TRBD1	TRBJ2-3	TRBV24-1	NA	CATSDSFDREGDTQYF	TGTGCCACCAGTGACTCCTTTGACAGGGAAGGAGATACGCAGTATTTT
NA	TRBJ1-1	TRBV18	NA	CASSPRDTEAFF	TGTGCCAGCTCACCCAGGGACACTGAAGCTTTCTTT
NA	TRBJ2-5	TRBV24-1	NA	CATSDPLTGQETQYF	TGTGCCACCAGTGATCCCCTGACAGGCCAAGAGACCCAGTACTTC
TRBD1	TRBJ1-2	TRBV30	once	CAGGGGTGRDGGGYTF	TGTGCCGGAGGGGGCGGGACAGGGAGAGACGGAGGAGGCTACACCTTC
NA	TRBJ2-3	TRBV12-3/TRBV12-4	NA	CASRPAAGDTQYF	TGTGCCAGCAGACCCGCCGCGGGGGATACGCAGTATTTT
TRBD1	TRBJ2-1	TRBV27	NA	CASSLQGANNEQFF	TGTGCCAGCAGTCTGCAGGGGGCGAACAATGAGCAGTTCTTC
TRBD2	TRBJ2-1	TRBV11-2	NA	CASSFGRGGTYNEQFF	TGTGCCAGCAGCTTCGGGCGGGGGGGGACCTACAATGAGCAGTTCTTC
NA	TRBJ1-1	TRBV19	NA	CASSIGIRGTEAFF	TGTGCCAGTAGTATAGGGATTCGAGGAACCGAAGCTTTCTTT
NA	TRBJ1-3	TRBV30	NA	CAWNRGHSSGNTIYF	TGTGCCTGGAATCGGGGACACTCCTCTGGAAACACCATATATTTT
NA	TRBJ2-6	TRBV9	NA	CASSQETGANVLTF	TGTGCCAGCAGCCAGGAAACTGGGGCCAACGTCCTGACTTTC
NA	TRBJ2-7	TRBV18	NA	CASAPRETYEQYF	TGTGCCAGCGCGCCGAGAGAGACCTACGAGCAGTACTTC
TRBD2	TRBJ2-4	TRBV7-3	NA	CASSLGGGYIQYF	TGTGCCAGCAGCTTAGGGGGAGGGTACATTCAGTACTTC